The 18 T cell receptor beta chains reported below all come from one sample, sequenced in a study of T cell repertoires in cytomegalovirus infection. No cognate antigen is known for these TCRs. TCRdb independently ran MiXCR on the reads; one entry per CDR3 protein. Of hundreds of thousands of distinct CDR3 sequences listed, more than 40% are singletons. Material: cultured PBMCs, obtained from culture after CMV antigen stimulation. These receptors were taken from a human donor in good health (CMV status not recorded). Some clones in this sample may be carry-over from other donors' samples.

The chain carries TRBV7-2 and TRBJ1-1; TRBD1 matches 8 bases. The CDR3 covers 16 residues. V shed 0 bases and J 2 bases; nucleotides not matched to a gene: 5. In germline, CDR1 is SGHTA, CDR2 FQGNSA. The CDR3 DNA reads TGTGCCAGCAGCTTAGCTGTCAGGGGGCCCAACACTGAAGCTTTCTTT. Translated: CASSLAVRGPNTEAFF.

A few counts support this clonotype. The J gene is TRBJ2-4, the V gene TRBV12-3 or TRBV12-4; tentatively, D is TRBD1 (6 bases). The CDR3 totals 17 residues. Trimming shortened V by 6 bases and J by 5 bases, and 23 bases separated the two germline ends. The CDR3 DNA is TGTGCCAGCAGCGAGGGGGTCGCGTTCAGGGAGCAAAACATTCAGTACTTC. Encoded protein: CASSEGVAFREQNIQYF.

V usage is TRBV11-2 and J usage is TRBJ2-1; TRBD2 matches at 12 bases. The germline V gene has CDR1 SGHAT and CDR2 FQNNGV. After removal of 0 bases from V and 0 bases from J, the junction contained 12 bases not matched to a gene. The CDR3 is made up of 21 amino acids. The CDR3 bases are TGTGCCAGCAGCTTAGATAACCTAGCGGGGGGGCCAGTGAGCTCCTACAATGAGCAGTTCTTC. Its protein product is CASSLDNLAGGPVSSYNEQFF. The variable domain in full, with the rest retrieved from reference TRBV11-2 and TRBJ2-1, is EAGVAQSPRYKIIEKRQSVAFWCNPISGHATLYWYQQILGQGPKLLIQFQNNGVVDDSQLPKDRFSAERLKGVDSTLKIQPAKLEDSAVYLCASSLDNLAGGPVSSYNEQFFGPGTRLTVL.

The sample holds a few counts of this clonotype. The chain carries TRBV6-1 and TRBJ2-7, with D possibly being TRBD1 (6 bases). Trimming cost V 5 bases and J 7 bases, with 15 bases left between them. Germline-derived CDR1 and CDR2 are MNHNS and SASEGT. CDR3 length: 13 amino acids. CDR3 DNA sequence: TGTGCCAGCAGTATGCGGACAGACCTAGAGCAGTACTTC. It is translated as CASSMRTDLEQYF.

The rearrangement joins TRBV20-1 to TRBJ1-2; 7 nucleotides align to TRBD1. The CDR3 sequence is 13 residues long. V shed 1 base, J shed 6 bases, and the junction held 5 bases outside the gene matches. Germline V gene lookup returns CDR1 DFQATT and CDR2 SNEGSKA (reference sequence). For the CDR3, the DNA is TGCAGTGCTAGAGTACAGGGGCGAGATGGCTACACCTTC. It yields the protein CSARVQGRDGYTF.

The rearrangement joins TRBV18 to TRBJ2-7, with 12 bases identical to TRBD2. CDR3 size: 17 residues. CDR1 and CDR2 (germline): KGHSH, LQKENI. Trimming took 3 bases from V and 6 from J; bases not matched to a gene: 12. The CDR3 DNA sequence: TGTGCCAGCTCACCTCCGAGACTAGCGGGGGACATGGGCGAGCAGTACTTC. Residues: CASSPPRLAGDMGEQYF.

This clonotype occurred a few times. The chain carries TRBV6-6 and TRBJ2-7, with 8 bases fitting TRBD2. The CDR3 totals 13 residues. Germline assignment: CDR1 MNHNY and CDR2 SVGAGI (reference sequence). The junction had 6 bases not matched to a gene; V was cut back by 8 bases and J by 3 bases. CDR3 nucleotides: TGTGCCAGCTATAGCGGGGTAGGCTACGAGCAGTACTTC. It specifies CASYSGVGYEQYF.

This chain connects TRBV18 to TRBJ1-2; no clear D. The CDR3 contains 15 residues. V shed 8 bases and J shed 5 bases, with 21 bases lying between them. From germline, CDR1 is KGHSH and CDR2 LQKENI. CDR3 in DNA: TGTGCCAGCACTTCAGTCCGGACGGATCTTTATGGCTACACCTTC. Translation: CASTSVRTDLYGYTF.

There are a few counts of this clonotype. V gene TRBV12-3 or TRBV12-4 combines with J gene TRBJ2-3; 10 nucleotides line up with TRBD1. The CDR3 sequence is 15 residues long. Trimming removed 5 bases from V and 2 bases from J; junction bases left unmatched: 4. CDR3 in amino acids: CASSPGQGNTDTQYF. The CDR3 nucleotides are TGTGCCAGCAGTCCGGGACAGGGGAACACAGATACGCAGTATTTT.

There are a few counts of this clonotype. The chain joins TRBV5-1 to TRBJ2-7; D uncertain. V shed 5 bases and J shed 2 bases, with 14 bases lying between them. This CDR3 has 14 residues. Germline V CDR1 and CDR2: SGHRS, YFSETQ. Here the CDR3 DNA reads TGCGCCAGCAGACGGGCCTCGGGCCCCTACGAGCAGTACTTC. It specifies CASRRASGPYEQYF.

The gene calls are TRBV5-4 and TRBJ1-1; a possible D gene is TRBD1 (5 bases). Germline values: CDR1 SGHNT, CDR2 YYREEE (reference sequence). The V end lost 4 bases, the J end lost 5 bases, and 12 bases lay between the germline ends. This CDR3 is built from 13 residues. CDR3: CASSRRVYTEAFF. The CDR3 DNA is TGTGCCAGCAGCCGCAGGGTTTATACTGAAGCTTTCTTT.

This clonotype was found a few times. CDR3 bases: TGTGCCAGTAGTATCACTTCCCCGGGACAGCATAGCTCTGGGGCCAACGTCCTGACTTTC. Amino acids: CASSITSPGQHSSGANVLTF. The chain couples TRBV19 to TRBJ2-6; 7 bases are shared with TRBD1. J was trimmed by 0 bases and V by 3 bases; bases with no gene match: 14. This CDR3 has 20 residues. Germline V CDR1 and CDR2: LNHDA, SQIVND (reference sequence).

The CDR3 sequence is CATSDTSGNNNEQFF. The DNA for the CDR3 is TGTGCCACCAGCGATACTAGCGGAAATAACAATGAGCAGTTCTTC. The gene calls are TRBV24-1 and TRBJ2-1, with 8 bases aligning to TRBD2. With V trimmed by 7 bases and J by 5 bases, 9 bases remained unmatched. The CDR3 is 15 residues long. From germline, CDR1 is KGHDR and CDR2 SFDVKD.

The chain links TRBV10-3 to TRBJ2-7; D remains unclear. The germline V gene encodes CDR1 ENHRY and CDR2 SYGVKD. The CDR3 has 14 residues. The germline V and J ends were trimmed by 0 bases and 0 bases, with 6 bases remaining between them. The CDR3 DNA reads as TGTGCCATCAGTGAGTCCGGCGGCTCCTACGAGCAGTACTTC. Residues: CAISESGGSYEQYF.

The rearrangement links TRBV7-2 to TRBJ1-5; no firm D call. Per germline, CDR1 SGHTA and CDR2 FQGNSA. The CDR3 is made up of 16 amino acids. V gave up 1 base and J gave up 2 bases, with 12 bases separating them. CDR3 in amino acids: CASSLGARGGNQPQHF. CDR3 DNA sequence: TGTGCCAGCAGCTTAGGAGCACGGGGTGGCAATCAGCCCCAGCATTTT. The full variable domain, its missing parts supplied by reference TRBV7-2 and TRBJ1-5, is GAGVSQSPSNKVTEKGKDVELRCDPISGHTALYWYRQSLGQGLEFLIYFQGNSAPDKSGLPSDRFSAERTGGSVSTLTIQRTQQEDSAVYLCASSLGARGGNQPQHFGDGTRLSIL.

The V gene is TRBV10-3, the J gene TRBJ1-1, with D maybe TRBD1 (5 bases). CDR1 is ENHRY and CDR2 is SYGVKD in the germline V gene. V was pared by 4 bases and J by 11 bases, with 14 bases between. CDR3 length: 12 residues. CDR3 coding DNA: TGTGCCATCAGTGTTTCAGGGCACCCGGCTTTCTTT. It is translated as CAISVSGHPAFF.

This clonotype appeared a few times. This chain connects TRBV11-2 to TRBJ2-7; TRBD2 is a possible D gene (6 bases). V lost 1 base and J 0 bases, leaving 10 bases between the germline ends. Germline V gives CDR1 SGHAT, CDR2 FQNNGV. The CDR3 spans 15 residues. The CDR3 region has the DNA TGTGCCAGCAGCTTAGTGGGGGGTTACTCCTACGAGCAGTACTTC. Its translation is CASSLVGGYSYEQYF.

V is TRBV20-1 and J is TRBJ2-7; 8 bases agree with TRBD1. CDR1 DFQATT and CDR2 SNEGSKA come from the germline V gene (reference sequence). The CDR3 loop spans 15 amino acids. Unmatched junction bases numbered 11, after V lost 5 bases and J lost 2 bases. CDR3 nucleotide sequence: TGCAGTGCTTCCCGAAACTTACAGGGGGCCTACGAGCAGTACTTC. Translation: CSASRNLQGAYEQYF.